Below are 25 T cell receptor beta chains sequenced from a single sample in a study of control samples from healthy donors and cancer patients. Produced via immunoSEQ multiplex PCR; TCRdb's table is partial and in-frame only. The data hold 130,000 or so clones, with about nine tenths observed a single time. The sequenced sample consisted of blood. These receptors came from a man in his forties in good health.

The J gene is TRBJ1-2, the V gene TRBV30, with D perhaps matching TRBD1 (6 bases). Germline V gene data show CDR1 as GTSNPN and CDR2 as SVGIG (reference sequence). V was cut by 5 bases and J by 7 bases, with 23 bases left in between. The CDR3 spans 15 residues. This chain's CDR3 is CAWGPRGQGLSGYTF. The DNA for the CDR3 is TGTGCCTGGGGGCCCCGCGGTCAGGGGTTAAGTGGCTACACCTTC.

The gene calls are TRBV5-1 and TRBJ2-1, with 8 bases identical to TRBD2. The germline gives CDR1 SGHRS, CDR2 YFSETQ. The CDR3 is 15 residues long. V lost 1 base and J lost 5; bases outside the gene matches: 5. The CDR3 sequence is CASSLTGGLDNEQFF. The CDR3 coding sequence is TGCGCCAGCAGCTTGACGGGGGGGCTGGACAATGAGCAGTTCTTC.

The DNA for the CDR3 is TGTGCCAGATTTCCTGAGGCATGGAGAAACACCGGGGAGCTGTTTTTT. Translated: CARFPEAWRNTGELFF. V gene TRBV9 combines with J gene TRBJ2-2; D remains unclear. Germline V gives CDR1 SGDLS, CDR2 YYNGEE. CDR3 length: 16 amino acids. Trimming took off 8 bases at V and 2 bases at J, with 19 bases between the two ends.

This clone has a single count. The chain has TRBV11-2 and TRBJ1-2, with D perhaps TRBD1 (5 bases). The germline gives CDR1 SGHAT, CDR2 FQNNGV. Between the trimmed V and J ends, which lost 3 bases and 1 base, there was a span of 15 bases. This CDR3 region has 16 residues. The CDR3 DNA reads TGTGCCAGCAGCTTCGGTACAGGACTCCTTAACTATGGCTACACCTTC. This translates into CASSFGTGLLNYGYTF.

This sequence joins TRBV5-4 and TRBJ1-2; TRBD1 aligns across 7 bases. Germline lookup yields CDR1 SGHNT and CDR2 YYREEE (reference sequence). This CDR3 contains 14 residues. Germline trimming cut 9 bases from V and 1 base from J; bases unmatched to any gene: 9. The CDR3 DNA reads TGTGCCACCTCCGTGAGACAGGGTAACTATGGCTACACCTTC. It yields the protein CATSVRQGNYGYTF.

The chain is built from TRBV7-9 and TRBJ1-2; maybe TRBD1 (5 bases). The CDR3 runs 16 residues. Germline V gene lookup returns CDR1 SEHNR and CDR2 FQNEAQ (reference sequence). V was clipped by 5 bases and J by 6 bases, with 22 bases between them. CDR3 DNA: TGTGCCAGCAGCCCATGGGACGTGATAGGGCCGGATGGCTACACCTTC. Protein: CASSPWDVIGPDGYTF. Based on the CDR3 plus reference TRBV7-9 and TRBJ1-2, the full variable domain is DTGVSQNPRHKITKRGQNVTFRCDPISEHNRLYWYRQTLGQGPEFLTYFQNEAQLEKSRLLSDRFSAERPKGSFSTLEIQRTEQGDSAMYLCASSPWDVIGPDGYTFGSGTRLTVV.

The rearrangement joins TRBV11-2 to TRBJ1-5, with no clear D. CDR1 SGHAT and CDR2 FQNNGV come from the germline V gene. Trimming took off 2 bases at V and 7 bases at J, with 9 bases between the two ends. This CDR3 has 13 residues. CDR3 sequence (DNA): TGTGCCAGCAGCTTACATGTTGACCAGCCCCAGCATTTT. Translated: CASSLHVDQPQHF.

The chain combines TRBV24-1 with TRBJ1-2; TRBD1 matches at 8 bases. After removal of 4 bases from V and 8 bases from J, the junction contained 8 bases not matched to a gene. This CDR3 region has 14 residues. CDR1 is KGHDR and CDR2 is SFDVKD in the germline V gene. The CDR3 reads CATSDPGQGSGYTF. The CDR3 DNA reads TGTGCCACCAGTGACCCCGGACAGGGAAGCGGCTACACCTTC.

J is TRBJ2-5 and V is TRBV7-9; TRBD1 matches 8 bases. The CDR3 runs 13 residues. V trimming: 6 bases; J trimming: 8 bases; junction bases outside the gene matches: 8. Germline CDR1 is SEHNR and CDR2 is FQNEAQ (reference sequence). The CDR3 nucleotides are TGTGCCAGCAGATACGGGACAGGCAGCACCCAGTACTTC. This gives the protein CASRYGTGSTQYF.

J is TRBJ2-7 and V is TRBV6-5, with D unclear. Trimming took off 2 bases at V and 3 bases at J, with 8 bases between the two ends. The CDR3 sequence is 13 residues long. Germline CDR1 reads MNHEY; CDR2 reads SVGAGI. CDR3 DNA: TGTGCCAGCAGTTACGGTGCGAACTACGAGCAGTACTTC. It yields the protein CASSYGANYEQYF.

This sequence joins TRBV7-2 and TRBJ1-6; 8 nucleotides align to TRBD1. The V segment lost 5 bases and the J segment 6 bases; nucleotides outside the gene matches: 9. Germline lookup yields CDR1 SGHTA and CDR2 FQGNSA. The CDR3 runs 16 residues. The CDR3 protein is CASSTNLGQVNSPLHF. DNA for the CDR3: TGTGCCAGCAGCACAAACCTGGGACAGGTTAATTCACCCCTCCACTTT.

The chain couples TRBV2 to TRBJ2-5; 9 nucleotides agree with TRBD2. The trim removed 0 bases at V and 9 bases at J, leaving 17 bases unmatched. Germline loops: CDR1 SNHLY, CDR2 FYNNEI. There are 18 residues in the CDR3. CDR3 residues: CASSEASLAQARGGAQYF. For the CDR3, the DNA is TGTGCCAGCAGTGAAGCTTCCCTTGCACAAGCGCGGGGGGGCGCCCAGTACTTC.

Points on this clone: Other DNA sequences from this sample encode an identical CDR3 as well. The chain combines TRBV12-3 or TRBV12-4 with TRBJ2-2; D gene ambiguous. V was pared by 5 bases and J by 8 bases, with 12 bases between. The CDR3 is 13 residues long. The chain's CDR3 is CASSRDNRGELFF. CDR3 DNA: TGTGCCAGCAGTAGAGACAACCGGGGGGAGCTGTTTTTT.

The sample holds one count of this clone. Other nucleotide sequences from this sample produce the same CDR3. For the CDR3, the DNA is TGCGCCAGCAGCTTGCGCGGGGAACCCTACGAGCAGTACTTC. Translated, it gives CASSLRGEPYEQYF. The J gene is TRBJ2-7, the V gene TRBV5-1, with a tentative D call TRBD2 (6 bases). Germline V lookup: CDR1 SGHRS, CDR2 YFSETQ. The V and J ends lost 1 base and 2 bases respectively, with 10 bases between them. The CDR3 loop spans 14 amino acids.

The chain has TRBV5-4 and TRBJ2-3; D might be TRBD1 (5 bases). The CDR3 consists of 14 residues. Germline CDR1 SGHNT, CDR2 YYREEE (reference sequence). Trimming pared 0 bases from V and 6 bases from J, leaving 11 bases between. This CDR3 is CASSLGQGADTQYF. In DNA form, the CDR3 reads TGTGCCAGCAGCTTGGGCCAGGGTGCCGATACGCAGTATTTT.

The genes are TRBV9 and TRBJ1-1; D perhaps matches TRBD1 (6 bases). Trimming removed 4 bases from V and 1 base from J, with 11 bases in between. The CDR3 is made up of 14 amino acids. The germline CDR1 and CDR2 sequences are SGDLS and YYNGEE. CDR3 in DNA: TGTGCCAGCAGCCTTAAGGGACAGAACACTGAAGCTTTCTTT. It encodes CASSLKGQNTEAFF.

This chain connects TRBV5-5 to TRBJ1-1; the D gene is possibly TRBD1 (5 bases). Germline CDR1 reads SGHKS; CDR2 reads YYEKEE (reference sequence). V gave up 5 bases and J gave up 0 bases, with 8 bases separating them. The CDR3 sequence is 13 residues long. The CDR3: CASRGGMNTEAFF. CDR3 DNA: TGTGCCAGCAGGGGGGGTATGAACACTGAAGCTTTCTTT.

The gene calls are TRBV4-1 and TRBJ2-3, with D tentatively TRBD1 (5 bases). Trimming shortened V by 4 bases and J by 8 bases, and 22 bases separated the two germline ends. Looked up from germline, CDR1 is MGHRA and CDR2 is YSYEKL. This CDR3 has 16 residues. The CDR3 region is CASSPDAGREWVTQYF. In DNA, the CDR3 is TGCGCCAGCAGCCCAGACGCCGGCAGGGAATGGGTTACGCAGTATTTT.

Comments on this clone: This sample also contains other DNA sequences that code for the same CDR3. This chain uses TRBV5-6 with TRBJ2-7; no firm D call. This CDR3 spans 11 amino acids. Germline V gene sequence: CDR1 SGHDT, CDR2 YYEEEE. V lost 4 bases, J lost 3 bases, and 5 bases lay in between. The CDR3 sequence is CASSLDYEQYF. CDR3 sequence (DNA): TGTGCCAGCAGCCTCGACTACGAGCAGTACTTC.

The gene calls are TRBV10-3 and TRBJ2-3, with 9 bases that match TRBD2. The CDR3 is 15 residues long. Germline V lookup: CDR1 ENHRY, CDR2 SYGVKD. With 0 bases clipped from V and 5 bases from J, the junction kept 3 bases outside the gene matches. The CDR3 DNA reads TGTGCCATCAGTGAGTCGGGACTAGCAGTAGATACGCAGTATTTT. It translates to CAISESGLAVDTQYF.

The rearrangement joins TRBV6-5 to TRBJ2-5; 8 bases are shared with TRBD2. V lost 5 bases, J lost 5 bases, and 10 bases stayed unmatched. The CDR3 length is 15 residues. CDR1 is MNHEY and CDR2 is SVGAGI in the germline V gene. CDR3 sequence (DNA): TGTGCCAGCAGTCGCCTGGCGGGGGGTGTGGAGACCCAGTACTTC. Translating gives CASSRLAGGVETQYF.

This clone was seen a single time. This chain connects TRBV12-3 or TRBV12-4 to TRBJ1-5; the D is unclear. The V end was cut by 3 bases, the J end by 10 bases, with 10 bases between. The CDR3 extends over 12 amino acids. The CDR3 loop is CASSFEWQPQHF. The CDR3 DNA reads TGTGCCAGCAGTTTCGAATGGCAACCCCAGCATTTT.

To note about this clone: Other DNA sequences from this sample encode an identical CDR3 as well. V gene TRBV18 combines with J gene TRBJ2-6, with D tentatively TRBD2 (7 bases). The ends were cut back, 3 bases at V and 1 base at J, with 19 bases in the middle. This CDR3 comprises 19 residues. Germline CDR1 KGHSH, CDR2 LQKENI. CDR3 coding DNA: TGTGCCAGCTCACCTTTTCTGACGGGGGGCGCTTCTGGGGCCAACGTCCTGACTTTC. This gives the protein CASSPFLTGGASGANVLTF.

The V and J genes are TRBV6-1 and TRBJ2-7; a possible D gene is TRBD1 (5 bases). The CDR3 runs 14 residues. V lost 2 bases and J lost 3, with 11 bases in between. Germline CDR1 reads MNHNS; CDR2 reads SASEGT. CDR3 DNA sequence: TGTGCCAGCAGTGAATCAGGGCCCCTCTACGAGCAGTACTTC. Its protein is CASSESGPLYEQYF.

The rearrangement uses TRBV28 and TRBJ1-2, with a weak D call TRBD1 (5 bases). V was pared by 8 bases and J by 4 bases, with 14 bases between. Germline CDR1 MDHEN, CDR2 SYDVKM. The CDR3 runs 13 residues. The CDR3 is CASGVGQIYGYTF. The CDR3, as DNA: TGTGCCAGCGGTGTGGGGCAGATCTATGGCTACACCTTC.